These 27 T cell receptor beta chains were sequenced from one sample in a study of metastatic and nonmetastatic thyroid tumors. From the PCR reads, TCRdb re-called clones with MiXCR. This sample carries tens of thousands of clones, less than 25% of them seen once, and the ten largest clones take around a sixth. Each patient came to thyroid surgery without any prior treatment (of any kind). The sample comprised blood. These receptors all stem from a female donor with papillary thyroid cancer or a benign thyroid nodule (not recorded which). Some clones in this sample may be carry-over from other donors' samples.

On this clone itself: A much larger clone lies a single base off, so this may be a read error. The V and J genes are TRBV20-1 and TRBJ2-5; D might be TRBD2 (5 bases). The DNA matches TRBJ2-1 better at its end, which makes the J call doubtful. CDR3 length: 12 residues. CDR1 and CDR2 (germline): DFQATT, SNEGSKA (reference sequence). The CDR3 protein is CSARNPGWLQFF. As DNA, the CDR3 is TGCAGTGCGAGGAACCCGGGATGGTTGCAGTTCTTC.

A remark on this clone: The junction and the germline gene differ at one end; a read error may be behind it. CDR3 sequence reads: CASSFRVGEKYF. The CDR3, as DNA: TGTGCGAGCAGCTTTAGGGTGGGCGAGAAGTACTTC. The V and J genes are TRBV11-2 and TRBJ2-7; D not certain. This CDR3 comprises 12 residues. Germline CDR1 reads SGHAT; CDR2 reads FQNNGV.

A few counts support this clone. The chain combines TRBV6-1 with TRBJ1-4; TRBD1 is a possible D gene (5 bases). Germline assignment: CDR1 MNHNS and CDR2 SASEGT. The CDR3 is made up of 14 amino acids. Trimming removed 5 bases at V and 7 bases at J, with 14 bases between. CDR3 sequence: CASSQTQRGEKLFF. In DNA form, the CDR3 reads TGTGCCAGCAGTCAGACCCAAAGGGGTGAAAAACTGTTTTTT.

This rearrangement joins TRBV5-1 to TRBJ2-5, with unresolved D. V dropped 2 bases and J dropped 3 bases, with 11 bases sitting between them. CDR1 is SGHRS and CDR2 is YFSETQ in the germline V gene. The CDR3 runs to 14 residues. Here the CDR3 reads CASSLSDGKETQYF. The CDR3 bases are TGCGCCAGCAGCTTATCCGACGGAAAAGAGACCCAGTACTTC.

This clone was seen many times. The V and J genes are TRBV6-1 and TRBJ1-1; 8 nucleotides agree with TRBD1. V was pared by 4 bases and J by 7 bases, with 11 bases of the junction left unmatched. From germline, CDR1 is MNHNS and CDR2 SASEGT. The CDR3 loop spans 15 amino acids. The CDR3 coding sequence is TGTGCCAGCAGTGGACAGGGGTGGGCCGTGGATGAAGCTTTCTTT. Translation: CASSGQGWAVDEAFF.

The chain couples TRBV6-1 to TRBJ1-3, with D maybe TRBD1 (5 bases). The CDR3 length is 14 residues. In germline, CDR1 is MNHNS, CDR2 SASEGT. V was clipped by 3 bases and J by 8 bases, with 14 bases between them. The CDR3 loop is CASSEGGLGDTIYF. DNA for the CDR3: TGTGCCAGCAGTGAGGGGGGACTAGGAGACACCATATATTTT.

The V call is TRBV27, the J call TRBJ2-7, with 7 bases matching TRBD1. Losses at the gene ends were 2 bases for V and 4 bases for J; bases not matched to a gene: 8. The CDR3 extends over 15 amino acids. Germline CDR1 is MNHEY and CDR2 is SMNVEV (reference sequence). As DNA, the CDR3 is TGTGCCAGCAGTTTAGGTTGGGACAGAAAATACGAGCAGTACTTC. This codes for CASSLGWDRKYEQYF.

This clone has at least ten counts. With a much larger clone just one base away, this may be a read error. Other DNA sequences in the same sample also yield this CDR3. The chain is built from TRBV24-1 and TRBJ1-1, with 7 nucleotides matching TRBD1. The CDR3 is 13 amino acids. Germline V gene data show CDR1 as KGHDR and CDR2 as SFDVKD. The V gene end was trimmed by 4 bases and the J gene end by 11 bases; junction bases not matched to a gene: 9. The DNA for the CDR3 is TGTGCCACCAGTGAACGAGGACAGGATGAGGCTTTCTTT. Translation: CATSERGQDEAFF.

This clone showed up many times. The V call is TRBV7-9, the J call TRBJ2-1; no firm D call. Trimming removed 6 bases from V and 6 bases from J, with 24 bases in between. The CDR3 extends over 17 amino acids. Germline V gene lookup returns CDR1 SEHNR and CDR2 FQNEAQ (reference sequence). The CDR3 protein is CASSSAGTLYWGNEQFF. CDR3 bases: TGTGCCAGCAGTTCCGCCGGCACCTTGTATTGGGGCAATGAGCAGTTCTTC.

In regard to this clone: The junction shows a germline mismatch at one end, possibly a read error. Other DNA sequences in the same sample also yield this CDR3. V and J are TRBV5-6 and TRBJ1-2; the D is unclear. From germline, CDR1 is SGHDT and CDR2 YYEEEE. CDR3 size: 12 residues. CDR3 sequence reads: CASEFDGYGYTF. The CDR3 nucleotides read TGTGCCAGCGAGTTCGACGGCTATGGCTACACTTTC.

This chain joins TRBV24-1 and TRBJ1-1; D might be TRBD1 (6 bases). This CDR3 is 15 amino acids long. Deletions cut 4 bases from V and 7 bases from J, with 18 bases between. The germline V gene encodes CDR1 KGHDR and CDR2 SFDVKD. The CDR3 coding sequence is TGTGCCACCAGTGACAGTGGACAGCCTGAGAATGAAGCTTTCTTT. It specifies CATSDSGQPENEAFF.

A word on this clone: A much bigger clone sits one base away, suggesting this may be a read error. The CDR3 sequence: CASSFQVKPQHF. The CDR3 DNA is TGTGCCAGCAGTTTTCAGGTTAAGCCCCAGCATTTT. V gene TRBV12-3 or TRBV12-4 combines with J gene TRBJ1-5; D is undetermined. Trimming took off 3 bases at V and 8 bases at J, with 8 bases between the two ends. There are 12 residues in the CDR3.

The CDR3 loop reads CASSPGDSYTEAFF. The CDR3 DNA reads as TGTGCCAGCAGTCCGGGAGACAGTTACACTGAAGCTTTCTTT. The chain recombines TRBV28 with TRBJ1-1; possibly TRBD1 for D (5 bases). Germline loops: CDR1 MDHEN, CDR2 SYDVKM. Trimming removed 5 bases from V and 3 bases from J, with 13 bases in between. The CDR3 consists of 14 residues.

This clone appeared many times. The chain is built from TRBV9 and TRBJ2-1; 13 bases are a match to TRBD2. CDR3 size: 17 residues. V lost 4 bases and J lost 4; bases outside the gene matches: 8. From germline, CDR1 is SGDLS and CDR2 YYNGEE. The CDR3 DNA sequence: TGTGCCAGCAGCTCTTCCCCGGGACTAGCGGGGTACAATGAGCAGTTCTTC. It specifies CASSSSPGLAGYNEQFF.

This clone was detected a few times. The chain employs TRBV28 and TRBJ2-1; no clear D gene. Germline V gene lookup returns CDR1 MDHEN and CDR2 SYDVKM. Trimming left V 6 bases short and J 15 bases short, with 21 bases between. The CDR3 contains 13 residues. The CDR3 bases are TGTGCCAGCAGGAGGCCCACCAAGTCAGAGGCGTTCTTC. Its translation is CASRRPTKSEAFF.

This clone was detected a few times. The V and J genes are TRBV12-5 and TRBJ1-2, with D possibly being TRBD1 (6 bases). Germline V gene lookup returns CDR1 LGHNT and CDR2 FRNRAP. This CDR3 is built from 14 residues. Trimming shortened V by 6 bases and J by 13 bases, and 24 bases separated the two germline ends. CDR3 sequence reads: CASGSGARQTNPTF. The CDR3 nucleotides read TGTGCTAGTGGGTCGGGGGCTCGACAGACCAACCCCACCTTC.

This sequence joins TRBV5-5 and TRBJ1-1; D is uncertain. Germline CDR1 is SGHKS and CDR2 is YYEKEE (reference sequence). CDR3 size: 13 residues. The V end lost 3 bases, the J end lost 5 bases, and 11 bases lay between the germline ends. The CDR3 here is CASSSEGETEAFF. The CDR3 nucleotides are TGTGCCAGCAGCTCGGAAGGTGAGACTGAAGCTTTCTTT.

This chain uses TRBV7-9 with TRBJ2-5, with a weak D call TRBD2 (6 bases). The CDR3 runs 16 residues. The V gene's germline CDR1 is SEHNR and CDR2 FQNEAQ (reference sequence). Trimming left V 5 bases short and J 4 bases short, with 20 bases between. The CDR3 sequence is CASSPRDSGGGETQYF. In DNA, the CDR3 is TGTGCCAGCAGCCCAAGGGATAGCGGAGGCGGAGAGACCCAGTACTTC.

This clone was recorded many times. The chain links TRBV6-1 to TRBJ1-5; D remains ambiguous. The CDR3 is made up of 13 amino acids. Germline V gives CDR1 MNHNS, CDR2 SASEGT. Trimming pared 6 bases from V and 1 base from J, leaving 7 bases between. CDR3 sequence: CASSSGSNQPQHF. CDR3 sequence (DNA): TGTGCCAGCAGCAGCGGGAGCAATCAGCCCCAGCATTTT.

This clone was seen at least ten times. This sequence may be a read error, since a much larger clone differs from it by one base. The same CDR3 also results from other DNA sequences found in this sample. The chain links TRBV12-3 or TRBV12-4 to TRBJ1-5; the D gene is possibly TRBD1 (6 bases). There are 15 residues in the CDR3. Trimming stripped 6 bases from V and 7 bases from J, with 19 bases between. CDR3: CASRSNRRGNQPQHF. The CDR3 region has the DNA TGTGCCAGCAGGTCGAACCGCAGGGGAAACCAGCCCCAGCATTTT.

The chain uses TRBV28 and TRBJ2-7; D call uncertain. Germline CDR1 is MDHEN and CDR2 is SYDVKM. V gave up 7 bases and J gave up 2 bases, with 12 bases separating them. This CDR3 region has 13 residues. CDR3 residues: CASIGQLTYEQYF. In DNA, the CDR3 is TGTGCCAGCATAGGTCAACTCACCTACGAGCAGTACTTC. The complete variable domain, with remaining parts taken from reference TRBV28 and TRBJ2-7, reads DVKVTQSSRYLVKRTGEKVFLECVQDMDHENMFWYRQDPGLGLRLIYFSYDVKMKEKGDIPEGYSVSREKKERFSLILESASTNQTSMYLCASIGQLTYEQYFGPGTRLTVT.

The chain joins TRBV11-2 to TRBJ1-6; 7 bases line up with TRBD1. Germline V gives CDR1 SGHAT, CDR2 FQNNGV. V lost 4 bases, J lost 6 bases, and 9 bases stayed unmatched. The length of the CDR3 is 16 residues. DNA of the CDR3: TGTGCCAGCAGCTCCCCCCTAGGACAGGTTAATTCACCCCTCCACTTT. Translating it yields CASSSPLGQVNSPLHF.

This clone was counted a few times. Because the CDR3 is missing its conserved closing phenylalanine or tryptophan, this is likely a read error. The CDR3 reads CATIGIRAGELFL. CDR3 sequence (DNA): TGTGCCACCATTGGTATACGGGCCGGGGAGCTGTTTCTT. This rearrangement joins TRBV24-1 to TRBJ2-2; D unresolved. This CDR3 has 13 residues. V was cut by 8 bases and J by 6 bases, with 12 bases left in between. Germline lookup yields CDR1 KGHDR and CDR2 SFDVKD.

In its sample, this clone was seen many times. The chain's CDR3 is CASSSGLAGDADEQFF. The CDR3 nucleotides read TGCGCCAGCAGCTCAGGACTAGCGGGAGACGCCGATGAGCAGTTCTTC. This rearrangement joins TRBV5-1 to TRBJ2-1; 13 bases align to TRBD2. There are 16 residues in the CDR3. Unmatched junction bases numbered 8, after V lost 3 bases and J lost 8 bases. Germline lookup yields CDR1 SGHRS and CDR2 YFSETQ.

A few counts support this clone. The germline gene is not matched at one end of the junction; a read error may be the cause. This rearrangement joins TRBV27 to TRBJ2-5; 7 bases agree with TRBD2. This CDR3 contains 15 residues. The V gene's germline CDR1 is MNHEY and CDR2 SMNVEV (reference sequence). The CDR3 DNA sequence: TGTGCCAGCATAGGCCGTCTAGCGGTCCAAGATACCCAGTACTTC. This encodes CASIGRLAVQDTQYF.

This clone is medium-sized in the sample. The chain carries TRBV6-1 and TRBJ2-7; 7 nucleotides line up with TRBD1. This CDR3 has 15 residues. V was pared by 1 base and J by 4 bases, with 7 bases of the junction left unmatched. The V gene's germline CDR1 is MNHNS and CDR2 SASEGT. The CDR3 protein is CASSEEAGGRYEQYF. CDR3 sequence (DNA): TGTGCCAGCAGTGAAGAGGCAGGGGGTCGGTACGAGCAGTACTTC.

This clone was seen a few times. The chain couples TRBV28 to TRBJ1-2; no definite D call. Trimming left V 7 bases short and J 8 bases short, with 14 bases between. This CDR3 spans 12 amino acids. Germline V CDR1 and CDR2: MDHEN, SYDVKM. CDR3 amino acids: CASKQCTGGYTF. In DNA form, the CDR3 reads TGTGCCAGCAAACAGTGCACGGGAGGCTACACCTTC.